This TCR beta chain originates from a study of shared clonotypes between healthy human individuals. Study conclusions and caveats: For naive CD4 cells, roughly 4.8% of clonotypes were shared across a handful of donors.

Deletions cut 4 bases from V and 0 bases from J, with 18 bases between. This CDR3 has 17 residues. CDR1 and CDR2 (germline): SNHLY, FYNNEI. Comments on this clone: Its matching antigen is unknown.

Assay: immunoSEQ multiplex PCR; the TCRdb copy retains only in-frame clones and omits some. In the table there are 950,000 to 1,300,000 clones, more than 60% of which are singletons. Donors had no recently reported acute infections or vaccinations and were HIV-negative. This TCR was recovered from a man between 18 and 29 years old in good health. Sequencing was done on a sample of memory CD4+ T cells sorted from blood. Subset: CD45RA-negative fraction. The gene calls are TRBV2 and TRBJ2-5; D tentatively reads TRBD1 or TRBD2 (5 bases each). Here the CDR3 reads CASSGGGRAPYQETQYF. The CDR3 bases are TGTGCCAGCAGTGGGGGCGGGCGGGCCCCGTACCAAGAGACCCAGTACTTC.